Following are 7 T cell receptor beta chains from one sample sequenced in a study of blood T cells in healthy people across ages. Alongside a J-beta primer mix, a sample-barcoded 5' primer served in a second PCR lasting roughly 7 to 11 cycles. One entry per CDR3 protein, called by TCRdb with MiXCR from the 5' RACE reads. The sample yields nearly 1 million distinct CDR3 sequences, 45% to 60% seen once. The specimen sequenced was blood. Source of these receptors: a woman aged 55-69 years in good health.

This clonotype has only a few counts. The CDR3: CASSADNPSTDTQYF. As DNA, the CDR3 is TGTGCCAGCAGCGCAGACAACCCTAGCACAGATACGCAGTATTTT. The genes are TRBV7-9 and TRBJ2-3; D remains ambiguous. The CDR3 contains 15 residues. Germline V gene lookup returns CDR1 SEHNR and CDR2 FQNEAQ (reference sequence). Trimming removed 5 bases from V and 0 bases from J, with 12 bases in between. Filled out from reference TRBV7-9 and TRBJ2-3, the complete variable domain reads DTGVSQNPRHKITKRGQNVTFRCDPISEHNRLYWYRQTLGQGPEFLTYFQNEAQLEKSRLLSDRFSAERPKGSFSTLEIQRTEQGDSAMYLCASSADNPSTDTQYFGPGTRLTVL.

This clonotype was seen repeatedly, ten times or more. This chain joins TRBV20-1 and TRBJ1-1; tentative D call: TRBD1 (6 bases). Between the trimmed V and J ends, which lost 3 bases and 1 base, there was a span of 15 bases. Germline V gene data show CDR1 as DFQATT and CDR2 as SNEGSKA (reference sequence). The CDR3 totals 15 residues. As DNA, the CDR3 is TGCAGTGCTAGTTGGGGGGGGCTTGAGAACACTGAAGCTTTCTTT. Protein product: CSASWGGLENTEAFF.

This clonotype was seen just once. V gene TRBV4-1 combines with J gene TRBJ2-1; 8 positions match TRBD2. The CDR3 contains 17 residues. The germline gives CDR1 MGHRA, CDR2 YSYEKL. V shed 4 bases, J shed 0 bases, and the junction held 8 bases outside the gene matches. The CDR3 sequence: CASSRDLAGSSYNEQFF. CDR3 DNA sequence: TGCGCCAGCAGCCGGGACTTAGCGGGGAGCTCCTACAATGAGCAGTTCTTC.

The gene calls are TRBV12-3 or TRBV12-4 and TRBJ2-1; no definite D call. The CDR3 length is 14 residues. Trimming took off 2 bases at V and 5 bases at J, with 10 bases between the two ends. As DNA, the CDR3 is TGTGCCAGCAGTTTACGATCTGTCGACAATGAGCAGTTCTTC. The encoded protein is CASSLRSVDNEQFF.

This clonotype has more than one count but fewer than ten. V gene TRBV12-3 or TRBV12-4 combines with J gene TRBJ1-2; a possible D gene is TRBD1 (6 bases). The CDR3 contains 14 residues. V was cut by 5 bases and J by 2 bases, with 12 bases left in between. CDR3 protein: CASSVGQRNYGYTF. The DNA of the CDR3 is TGTGCCAGCAGTGTAGGACAGCGAAACTATGGCTACACCTTC.

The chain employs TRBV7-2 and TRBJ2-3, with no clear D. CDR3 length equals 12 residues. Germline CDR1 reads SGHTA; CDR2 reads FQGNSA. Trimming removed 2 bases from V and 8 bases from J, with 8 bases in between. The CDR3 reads CASSLWVATQYF. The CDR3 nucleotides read TGTGCCAGCAGCTTATGGGTGGCTACGCAGTATTTT.

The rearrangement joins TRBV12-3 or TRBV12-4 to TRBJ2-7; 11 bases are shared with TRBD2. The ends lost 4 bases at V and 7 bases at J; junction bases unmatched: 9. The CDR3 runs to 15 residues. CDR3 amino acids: CASSCSSGRPNEQYF. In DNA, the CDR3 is TGTGCCAGCAGTTGTTCTAGCGGGAGGCCCAATGAGCAGTACTTC.